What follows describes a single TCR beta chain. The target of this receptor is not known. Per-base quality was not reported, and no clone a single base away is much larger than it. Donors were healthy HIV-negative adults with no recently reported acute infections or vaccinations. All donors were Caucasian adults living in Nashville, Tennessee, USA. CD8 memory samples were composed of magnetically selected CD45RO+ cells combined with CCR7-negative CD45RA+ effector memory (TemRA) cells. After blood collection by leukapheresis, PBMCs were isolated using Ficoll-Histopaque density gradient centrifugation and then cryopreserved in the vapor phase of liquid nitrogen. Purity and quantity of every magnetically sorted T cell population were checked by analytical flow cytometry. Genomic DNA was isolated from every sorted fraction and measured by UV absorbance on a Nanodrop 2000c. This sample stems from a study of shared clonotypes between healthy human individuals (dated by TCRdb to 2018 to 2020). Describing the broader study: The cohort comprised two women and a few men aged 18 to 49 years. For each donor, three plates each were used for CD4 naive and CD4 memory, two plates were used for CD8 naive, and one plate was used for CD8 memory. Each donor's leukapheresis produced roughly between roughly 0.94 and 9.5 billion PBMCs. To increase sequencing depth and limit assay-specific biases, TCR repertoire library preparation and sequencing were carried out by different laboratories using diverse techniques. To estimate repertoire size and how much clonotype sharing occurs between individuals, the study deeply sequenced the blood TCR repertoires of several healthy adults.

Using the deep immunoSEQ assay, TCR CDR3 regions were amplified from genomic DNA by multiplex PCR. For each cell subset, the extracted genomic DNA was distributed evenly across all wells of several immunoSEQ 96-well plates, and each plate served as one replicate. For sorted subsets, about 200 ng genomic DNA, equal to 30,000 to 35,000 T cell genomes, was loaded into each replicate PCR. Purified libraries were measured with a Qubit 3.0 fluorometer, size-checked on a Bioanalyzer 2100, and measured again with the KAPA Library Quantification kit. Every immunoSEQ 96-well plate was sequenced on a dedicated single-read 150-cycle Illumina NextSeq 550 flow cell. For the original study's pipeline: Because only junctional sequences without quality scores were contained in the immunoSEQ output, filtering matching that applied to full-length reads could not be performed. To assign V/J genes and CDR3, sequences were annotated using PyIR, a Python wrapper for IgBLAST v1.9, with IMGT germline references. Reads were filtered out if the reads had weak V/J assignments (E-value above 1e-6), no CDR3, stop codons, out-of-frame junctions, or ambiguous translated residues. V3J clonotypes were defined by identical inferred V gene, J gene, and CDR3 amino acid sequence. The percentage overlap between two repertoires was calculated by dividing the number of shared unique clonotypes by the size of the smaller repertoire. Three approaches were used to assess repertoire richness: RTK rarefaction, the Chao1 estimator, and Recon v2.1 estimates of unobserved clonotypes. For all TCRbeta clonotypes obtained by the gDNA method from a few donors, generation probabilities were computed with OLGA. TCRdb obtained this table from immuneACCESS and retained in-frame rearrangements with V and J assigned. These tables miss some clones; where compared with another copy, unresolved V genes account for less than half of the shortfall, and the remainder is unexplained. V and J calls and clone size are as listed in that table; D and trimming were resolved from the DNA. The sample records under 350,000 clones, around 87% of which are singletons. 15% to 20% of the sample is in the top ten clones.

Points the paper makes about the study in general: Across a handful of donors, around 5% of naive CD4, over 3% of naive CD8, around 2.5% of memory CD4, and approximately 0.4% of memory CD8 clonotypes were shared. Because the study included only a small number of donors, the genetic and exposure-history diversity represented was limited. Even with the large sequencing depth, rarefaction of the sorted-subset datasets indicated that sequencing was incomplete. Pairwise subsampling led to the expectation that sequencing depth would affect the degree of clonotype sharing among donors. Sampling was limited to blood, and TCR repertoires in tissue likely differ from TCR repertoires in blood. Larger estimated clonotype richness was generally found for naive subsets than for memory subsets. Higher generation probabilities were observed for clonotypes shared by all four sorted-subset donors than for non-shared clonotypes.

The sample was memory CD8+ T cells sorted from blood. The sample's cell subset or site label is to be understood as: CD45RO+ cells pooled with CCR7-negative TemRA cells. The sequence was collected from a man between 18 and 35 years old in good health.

The CDR3 amino acid sequence is: CASSIGTGDTEAFF. The DNA sequence reads TGTGCCAGCAGCATAGGGACAGGGGACACTGAAGCTTTCTTT. The rearranged chain carries TRBV5-4 and TRBJ1-1, with 10 bases aligning to TRBD1. Unmatched junction bases come to 3, with V trimmed by 4 bases and J by 3 bases. The CDR1 and CDR2 encoded by the germline V gene (reference sequence) are SGHNT and YYREEE. Spanning cysteine to phenylalanine, the CDR3 consists of 14 amino acids. The CDR3 DNA has 42 bases and is translated from base 1.